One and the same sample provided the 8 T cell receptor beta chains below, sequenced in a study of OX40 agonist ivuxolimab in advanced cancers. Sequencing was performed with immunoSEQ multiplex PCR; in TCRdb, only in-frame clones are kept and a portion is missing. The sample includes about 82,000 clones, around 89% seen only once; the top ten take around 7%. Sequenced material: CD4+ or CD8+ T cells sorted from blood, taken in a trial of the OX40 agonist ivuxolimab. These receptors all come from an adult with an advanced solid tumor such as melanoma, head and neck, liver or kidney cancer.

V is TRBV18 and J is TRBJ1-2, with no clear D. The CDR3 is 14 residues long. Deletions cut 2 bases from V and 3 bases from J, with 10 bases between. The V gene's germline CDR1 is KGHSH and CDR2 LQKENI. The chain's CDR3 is CASSPGEGHYGYTF. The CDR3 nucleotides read TGTGCCAGCTCACCAGGGGAGGGCCACTATGGCTACACCTTC.

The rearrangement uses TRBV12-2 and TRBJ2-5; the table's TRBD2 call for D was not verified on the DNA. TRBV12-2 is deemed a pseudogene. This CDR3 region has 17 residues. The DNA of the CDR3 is TGTGCAAGTCGCTTAGGAGGCGGGAGGGCCTCGGTAGAGACCCAGTACTTC. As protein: CASRLGGGRASVETQYF.

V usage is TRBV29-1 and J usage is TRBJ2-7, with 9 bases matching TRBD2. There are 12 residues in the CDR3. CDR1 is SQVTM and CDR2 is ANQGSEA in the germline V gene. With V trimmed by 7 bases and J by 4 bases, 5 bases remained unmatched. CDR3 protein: CSGSLAGYEQYF. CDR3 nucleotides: TGCAGCGGCTCCCTAGCGGGATACGAGCAGTACTTC.

The CDR3 region has the DNA TGTGCCAGCAGAGCGGGACAGGGGATGATAGCGGTCTCCTACGAGCAGTACTTC. This encodes CASRAGQGMIAVSYEQYF. The genes are TRBV2 and TRBJ2-7, with 10 bases that match TRBD1. This CDR3 is 18 amino acids long. Germline CDR1 and CDR2: SNHLY and FYNNEI. V shed 6 bases, J shed 0 bases, and the junction held 14 bases outside the gene matches.

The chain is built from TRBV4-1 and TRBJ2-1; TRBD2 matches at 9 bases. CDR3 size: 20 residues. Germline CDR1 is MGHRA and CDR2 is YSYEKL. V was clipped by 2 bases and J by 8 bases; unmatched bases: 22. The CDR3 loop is CASSQSGSVSHGGRADEQFF. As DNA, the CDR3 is TGCGCCAGCAGCCAATCTGGCTCGGTCAGCCATGGCGGGAGGGCCGATGAGCAGTTCTTC.

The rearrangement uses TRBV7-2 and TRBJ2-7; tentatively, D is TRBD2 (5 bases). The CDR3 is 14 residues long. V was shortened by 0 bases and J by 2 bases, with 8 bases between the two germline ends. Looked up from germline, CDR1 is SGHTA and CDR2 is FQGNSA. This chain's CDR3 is CASSLAASPYEQYF. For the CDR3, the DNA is TGTGCCAGCAGCTTAGCGGCTAGCCCCTACGAGCAGTACTTC.

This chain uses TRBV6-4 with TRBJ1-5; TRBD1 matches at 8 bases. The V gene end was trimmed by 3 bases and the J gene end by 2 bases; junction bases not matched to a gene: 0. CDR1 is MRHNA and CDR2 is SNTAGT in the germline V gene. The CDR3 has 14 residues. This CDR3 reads CASSETGGNQPQHF. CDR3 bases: TGTGCCAGCAGTGAGACAGGGGGCAATCAGCCCCAGCATTTT.

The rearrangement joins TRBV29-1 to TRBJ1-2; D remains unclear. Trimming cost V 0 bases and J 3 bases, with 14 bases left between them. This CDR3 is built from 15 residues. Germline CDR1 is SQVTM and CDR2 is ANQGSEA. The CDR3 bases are TGCAGCGTTGAAGATTGGTCGCAGAAATACTATGGCTACACCTTC. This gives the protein CSVEDWSQKYYGYTF.